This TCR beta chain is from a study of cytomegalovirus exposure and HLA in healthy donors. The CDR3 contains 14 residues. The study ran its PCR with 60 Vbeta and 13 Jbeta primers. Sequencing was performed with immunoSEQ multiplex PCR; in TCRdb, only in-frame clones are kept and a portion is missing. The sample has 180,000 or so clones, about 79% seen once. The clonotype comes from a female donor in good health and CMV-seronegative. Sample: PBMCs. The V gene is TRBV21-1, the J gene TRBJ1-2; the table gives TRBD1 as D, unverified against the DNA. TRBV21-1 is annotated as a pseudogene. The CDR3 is CASSKGAGSSDYTF. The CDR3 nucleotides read TGTGCCAGCAGCAAAGGCGCAGGCTCCTCTGACTACACCTTC.